The sequence of this T cell receptor beta chain was determined in a study of blood T cell repertoires in COVID-19. TCRdb's table, derived via immunoSEQ multiplex PCR, lists solely in-frame clones and lacks some. The sample holds around 50,000 clones; around four fifths are singletons and the top ten take around 5.2%. This CDR3 comprises 13 residues. The V and J ends lost 6 bases and 5 bases, in that order; junction bases with no gene match: 2. Sequenced sample: peripheral blood. V is TRBV12-3 or TRBV12-4 and J is TRBJ2-2, with 8 bases aligning to TRBD1. The source is a human donor in a cohort sampled during active COVID-19. The chain's CDR3 is CASSQGATGELFF. The CDR3 DNA reads as TGTGCCAGCAGCCAGGGGGCGACCGGGGAGCTGTTTTTT.